The rows below give T cell receptor beta chains drawn from one sample of a study of T-cell memory formation after mild COVID-19. TCRdb redid the calling of the 5' RACE reads with MiXCR, one entry per CDR3 protein. The sample consists of around 370,000 distinct CDR3 sequences, roughly 21% of them appearing once. The sequenced sample consisted of PBMCs or a T cell subset sorted from them (not recorded which). Every receptor here comes from an adult woman who had mild COVID-19 (a few samples of this study predate the infection). Cell type and time point are not known. CDR3s include the opening cysteine and the closing phenylalanine or tryptophan. D genes are given only for firm matches. Clone size is shown for a subset of rows, as once, few, many or a class of expanded clone.

v_gene: TRBV7-2; d_gene: TRBD1; j_gene: TRBJ1-3; abundance: NA; CDR3nt: TGTGCCAGCAGCTCCCAGGGGGGGGCTGGAAACACCATATATTTT; CDR3aa: CASSSQGGAGNTIYF
v_gene: TRBV10-3; d_gene: TRBD1; j_gene: TRBJ2-7; abundance: NA; CDR3nt: TGTGCCATCAGTGTCAGGGGGGACAGGGCTGACGAGCAGTACTTC; CDR3aa: CAISVRGDRADEQYF
v_gene: TRBV20-1; d_gene: NA; j_gene: TRBJ1-1; abundance: NA; CDR3nt: TGCAGTGCCAGACCAGGCCTCGGTGAAGCTTTCTTT; CDR3aa: CSARPGLGEAFF
v_gene: TRBV12-3/TRBV12-4; d_gene: NA; j_gene: TRBJ2-3; abundance: few; CDR3nt: TGTGCCGTCAAAGGAAACGCAGATACGCAGTATTTT; CDR3aa: CAVKGNADTQYF
v_gene: TRBV7-9; d_gene: TRBD1; j_gene: TRBJ1-2; abundance: NA; CDR3nt: TGTGCCAGCAGCTCGACAGGGGGCGAAGGAGGGTACTATGGCTACACCTTC; CDR3aa: CASSSTGGEGGYYGYTF
v_gene: TRBV6-2/TRBV6-3; d_gene: NA; j_gene: TRBJ1-5; abundance: NA; CDR3nt: TGTGCCAGCAGTTATCCCGGAGGGGGACAGCCCCAGCATTTT; CDR3aa: CASSYPGGGQPQHF
v_gene: TRBV19; d_gene: NA; j_gene: TRBJ1-5; abundance: few; CDR3nt: TGTGCCAGTAGTCCGGGGGTAGGCGGGCAGCCCCAGCATTTT; CDR3aa: CASSPGVGGQPQHF
v_gene: TRBV20-1; d_gene: TRBD1; j_gene: TRBJ2-2; abundance: few; CDR3nt: TGCAGTGCTAGATCAAAGGGCAGGGGGCTGAACACCGGGGAGCTGTTTTTT; CDR3aa: CSARSKGRGLNTGELFF
v_gene: TRBV29-1; d_gene: NA; j_gene: TRBJ1-1; abundance: NA; CDR3nt: TGCAGCGTCTCGGATTCCGAAGCTTTCTTT; CDR3aa: CSVSDSEAFF
v_gene: TRBV5-1; d_gene: NA; j_gene: TRBJ2-1; abundance: few; CDR3nt: TGCGCCAGCAGCCCCCCTGGCAGGACCTCCTTGGATGAGCAGTTCTTC; CDR3aa: CASSPPGRTSLDEQFF
v_gene: TRBV30; d_gene: TRBD1; j_gene: TRBJ2-3; abundance: NA; CDR3nt: TGTGCCTGGAGTGAGACAGGGATCAGCACAGATACGCAGTATTTT; CDR3aa: CAWSETGISTDTQYF
v_gene: TRBV24-1; d_gene: TRBD2; j_gene: TRBJ2-2; abundance: few; CDR3nt: TGTGCCACCAGGCCAGCGGGAGGGCCGTACACCGGGGAGCTGTTTTTT; CDR3aa: CATRPAGGPYTGELFF